The clone carrying this T cell receptor beta chain was seen a few times. The data originate from a study of T-cell memory formation after mild COVID-19. Study-level background: In these data, TCR clusters were largely donor specific.

5'RACE primed at constant segments yielded TCR alpha and TCR beta cDNA libraries bearing sample barcodes and UMIs. TCRdb passed the 5' RACE reads through MiXCR, listing each CDR3 protein once. The sample holds roughly 480,000 distinct CDR3 sequences, 20% to 30% seen once. Germline CDR1 and CDR2: KGHDR and SFDVKD. Trimming pared 3 bases from V and 4 bases from J, leaving 14 bases between. This CDR3 has 15 residues. The sequencing input was PBMCs or a T cell subset sorted from them (not recorded which). The rearrangement joins TRBV24-1 to TRBJ2-5, with D maybe TRBD1 (6 bases). The source of this sequence is an adult woman who had mild COVID-19 (a few samples of this study predate the infection). Cell type and time point are not known. The CDR3 protein is CATSDPRDTRETQYF. The CDR3 DNA follows: TGTGCCACCAGTGATCCAAGGGACACCAGAGAGACCCAGTACTTC.